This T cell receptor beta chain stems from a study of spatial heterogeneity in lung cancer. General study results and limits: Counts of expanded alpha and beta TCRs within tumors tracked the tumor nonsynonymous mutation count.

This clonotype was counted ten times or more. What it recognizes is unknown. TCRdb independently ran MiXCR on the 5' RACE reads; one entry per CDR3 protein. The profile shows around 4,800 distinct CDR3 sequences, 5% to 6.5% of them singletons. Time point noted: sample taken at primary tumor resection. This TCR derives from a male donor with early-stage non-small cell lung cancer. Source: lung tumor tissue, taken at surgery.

CDR3 in DNA: TGTGCCAGCAGTGAATGGACAGGCCGGATCGACACTGAAGCTTTCTTT. As protein: CASSEWTGRIDTEAFF. The chain employs TRBV6-1 and TRBJ1-1, with 7 bases aligning to TRBD1. V lost 2 bases and J lost 3; bases outside the gene matches: 9. Per germline, CDR1 MNHNS and CDR2 SASEGT. CDR3 length equals 16 residues.